The rows below give T cell receptor beta chains drawn from one sample of a study of blood T cell repertoires in COVID-19. Some clones are missing from TCRdb's copy, which holds only in-frame ones; the method was immunoSEQ multiplex PCR. This sample yields roughly 140,000 clones, of which about 85% are seen a single time; 3.5% to 5% belongs to the top ten. Specimen: peripheral blood. These receptor sequences come from a woman aged 60-75 years with active or convalescent COVID-19. Both conserved end residues are part of each CDR3. The D gene is left open where the match is weak. Size is omitted from some rows. Given values are once, few, many or a class for expanded clones.

TRBV7-7	-	TRBJ2-2	TRBD1	CASSDYRGHTGELFF	TGTGCTAGCAGCGACTACAGGGGCCACACCGGGGAGCTGTTTTTT
TRBV19	-	TRBJ2-7	-	CASSIGGGTYEQYF	TGTGCCAGTAGTATAGGGGGCGGGACCTACGAGCAGTACTTC
TRBV5-8	-	TRBJ1-1	TRBD1	CASSRGTANTEAFF	TGTGCCAGCAGCAGGGGGACAGCGAACACTGAAGCTTTCTTT
TRBV18	-	TRBJ1-2	TRBD1	CASSAGTGAPYGYTF	TGTGCCAGCTCGGCCGGGACAGGGGCCCCCTATGGCTACACCTTC
TRBV2	once	TRBJ1-5	-	CASSEGGSLDQPQHF	TGTGCCAGCAGTGAGGGAGGTAGTCTCGATCAGCCCCAGCATTTT
TRBV9	-	TRBJ2-5	-	CASSVATGMRETQYF	TGTGCCAGCAGCGTAGCCACCGGGATGAGGGAGACCCAGTACTTC
TRBV7-2	many	TRBJ1-6	-	CASSFTGRSPLHF	TGTGCCAGCAGCTTTACAGGGAGATCACCCCTCCACTTT
TRBV3-1/TRBV3-2	-	TRBJ1-1	-	CASSYTENTEAFF	TGTGCCAGCAGCTATACAGAGAACACTGAAGCTTTCTTT
TRBV19	-	TRBJ2-3	TRBD2	CASSNPGRVADTQYF	TGTGCCAGTAGTAATCCAGGGAGGGTTGCCGATACGCAGTATTTT
TRBV9	once	TRBJ2-3	-	CASSVRTTDTQYF	TGTGCCAGCAGCGTACGGACTACAGATACGCAGTATTTT
TRBV6-4	-	TRBJ2-1	-	CASSDGGNYNEQFF	TGTGCCAGCAGTGACGGGGGCAATTACAATGAGCAGTTCTTC
TRBV6-5	-	TRBJ2-7	-	CASSYSEGTYEQYF	TGTGCCAGCAGTTACTCGGAGGGGACCTACGAGCAGTACTTC
TRBV5-1	-	TRBJ2-4	TRBD1	CASSPDRGGNIQYF	TGCGCCAGCAGCCCGGACAGGGGAGGGAACATTCAGTACTTC
TRBV5-1	few	TRBJ2-7	TRBD2	CASSFSGLAESYEQYF	TGCGCCAGCAGCTTTAGTGGACTAGCGGAATCCTACGAGCAGTACTTC
TRBV4-1	few	TRBJ1-1	-	CASSPPGRANTEAFF	TGCGCCAGCAGCCCCCCGGGCAGGGCGAACACTGAAGCTTTCTTT
TRBV27	few	TRBJ1-1	-	CASSLGSGNTEAFF	TGTGCCAGCAGTTTAGGGTCAGGGAACACTGAAGCTTTCTTT
TRBV12-3/TRBV12-4	once	TRBJ2-1	-	CASSLLKGDEQFF	TGTGCCAGCAGTTTACTCAAGGGGGATGAGCAGTTCTTC